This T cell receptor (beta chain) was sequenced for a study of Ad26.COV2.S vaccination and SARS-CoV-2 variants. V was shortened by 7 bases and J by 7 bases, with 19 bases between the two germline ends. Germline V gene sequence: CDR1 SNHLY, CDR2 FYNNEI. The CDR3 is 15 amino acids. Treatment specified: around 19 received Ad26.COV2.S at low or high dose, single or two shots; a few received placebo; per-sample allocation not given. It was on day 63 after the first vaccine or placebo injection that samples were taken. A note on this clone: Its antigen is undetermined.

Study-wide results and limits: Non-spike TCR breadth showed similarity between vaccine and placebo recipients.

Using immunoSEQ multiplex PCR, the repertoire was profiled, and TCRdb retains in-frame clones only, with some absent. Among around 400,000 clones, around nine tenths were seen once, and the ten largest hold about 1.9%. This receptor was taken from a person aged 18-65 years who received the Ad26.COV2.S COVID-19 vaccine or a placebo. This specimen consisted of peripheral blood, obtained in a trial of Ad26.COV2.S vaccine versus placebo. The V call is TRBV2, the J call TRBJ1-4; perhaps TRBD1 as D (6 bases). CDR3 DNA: TGTGCCAGCACCCCTGGGACACAGGGATTTGAAAAACTGTTTTTT. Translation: CASTPGTQGFEKLFF.